The entry below describes one TCR beta chain. The entry originates in a study of identical twins. Deletions cut 0 bases from V and 0 bases from J, with 18 bases between. This CDR3 region has 18 residues. CDR1 is SGHTA and CDR2 is FQGNSA in the germline V gene. One entry per CDR3 protein, called by TCRdb with MiXCR from the 5' RACE reads. The sample has hundreds of thousands of distinct CDR3 sequences, roughly 20% seen once. This same sample was also taken into another study, of T cells expressing NK-cell markers.

This chain joins TRBV7-2 and TRBJ2-7; no firm D call. The source of this sequence is a woman aged 18-30 years in good health. Material for sequencing was PBMCs. The CDR3 spells CASSLAVVLGRSSYEQYF. The CDR3 coding sequence is TGTGCCAGCAGCTTAGCCGTGGTCCTAGGAAGATCCTCCTACGAGCAGTACTTC. Complete variable domain (other parts from reference TRBV7-2 and TRBJ2-7): GAGVSQSPSNKVTEKGKDVELRCDPISGHTALYWYRQSLGQGLEFLIYFQGNSAPDKSGLPSDRFSAERTGGSVSTLTIQRTQQEDSAVYLCASSLAVVLGRSSYEQYFGPGTRLTVT.